A single sample gave rise to the 18 T cell receptor beta chains below, sequenced in a study of blood T cells in healthy people across ages. Together with a sample-barcoded 5' primer, a J-beta primer mix was included in a second PCR lasting roughly 6 to 12 cycles. MiXCR was run by TCRdb on the 5' RACE reads, yielding one entry per CDR3 protein. Of about 1.1 million distinct CDR3 sequences in the sample, roughly two fifths are singletons; the top ten hold 13%. Sequenced input: blood. The source of these receptors is a man aged 18 to 30 in good health.

The V gene is TRBV4-1, the J gene TRBJ1-2; the match to TRBD1 covers 8 bases. CDR1 and CDR2 (germline): MGHRA, YSYEKL. The CDR3 loop spans 15 amino acids. J gave up 8 bases and V 3 bases, and 11 bases lay outside the gene matches. CDR3 bases: TGCGCCAGCAGCCAGGTTGGACAGGGCCTCCGGGGCTACACCTTC. Its translation is CASSQVGQGLRGYTF.

This clonotype turned up a few times. V gene TRBV5-5 combines with J gene TRBJ1-6; D gene ambiguous. Trimming stripped 4 bases from V and 4 bases from J, with 9 bases between. CDR3 length equals 14 residues. Germline loops: CDR1 SGHKS, CDR2 YYEKEE (reference sequence). The CDR3 DNA reads TGTGCCAGCAGCCTGACGGTATATAATTCACCCCTCCACTTT. Protein sequence: CASSLTVYNSPLHF.

Turning to this clonotype: This may stem from a read error, because a much larger clone lies one nucleotide away. The gene calls are TRBV4-2 and TRBJ1-2; no reliable D call. CDR3 length: 12 residues. From germline, CDR1 is LGHNA and CDR2 YNFKEQ. The CDR3, as DNA: TGTACCAGCGGCTACGAGGTCGGGGGCTACACCTTC. This codes for CTSGYEVGGYTF.

Only a few counts were recorded for this clonotype. The chain recombines TRBV16 with TRBJ1-2; D may be TRBD1 (6 bases). V lost 7 bases and J 5 bases, leaving 23 bases between the germline ends. CDR1 KGHSY and CDR2 FQNENV come from the germline V gene. The CDR3 loop spans 16 amino acids. CDR3 nucleotides: TGTGCCAGCACCCCACGACAGGCAATCAATGGTTATGGCTACACCTTC. It translates to CASTPRQAINGYGYTF.

This chain joins TRBV2 and TRBJ2-1; D possibly uses TRBD1 or TRBD2 (6 bases each). Germline V gene sequence: CDR1 SNHLY, CDR2 FYNNEI. The CDR3 covers 15 residues. V was trimmed by 11 bases and J by 6 bases, leaving 23 bases between them. The CDR3 is CASKGWAGDFNEQFF. In DNA, the CDR3 is TGTGCCTCTAAGGGGTGGGCAGGGGACTTCAATGAGCAGTTCTTC.

The chain uses TRBV3-1 and TRBJ1-5; D call uncertain. Germline V gene lookup returns CDR1 LGHDT and CDR2 YNNKEL (reference sequence). The CDR3 totals 15 residues. V was clipped by 0 bases and J by 3 bases, with 9 bases between them. The chain's CDR3 is CASSQDPWDNQPQHF. In nucleotides, the CDR3 is TGTGCCAGCAGCCAAGATCCATGGGACAATCAGCCCCAGCATTTT.

The chain uses TRBV14 and TRBJ1-1; 7 bases line up with TRBD1. The CDR3 contains 14 residues. Unmatched junction bases numbered 14, after V lost 6 bases and J lost 10 bases. Germline V CDR1 and CDR2: SGHDN, FVKESK. CDR3 region: CASSTGAFFGGAFF. As DNA, the CDR3 is TGTGCCAGCAGTACAGGGGCCTTTTTTGGGGGAGCTTTCTTT.

This clonotype was observed many times. The V call is TRBV7-8, the J call TRBJ2-5; D unclear. V lost 1 base, J lost 0 bases, and 6 bases lay in between. Germline lookup yields CDR1 SGHVS and CDR2 FQNEAQ. The CDR3 sequence is 14 residues long. CDR3 DNA sequence: TGTGCCAGCAGCTTAGGGGCGGACCAAGAGACCCAGTACTTC. Translating gives CASSLGADQETQYF.

The chain carries TRBV29-1 and TRBJ2-1, with TRBD2 matching 13 bases. The V gene's germline CDR1 is SQVTM and CDR2 ANQGSEA. The CDR3 loop spans 18 amino acids. The trim removed 1 base at V and 0 bases at J, leaving 6 bases unmatched. CDR3 loop: CSVEGLAGGHSSYNEQFF. CDR3 in DNA: TGCAGCGTTGAAGGACTAGCGGGGGGTCACAGCTCCTACAATGAGCAGTTCTTC.

This clonotype was observed a few times. The chain employs TRBV12-3 or TRBV12-4 and TRBJ1-2; TRBD1 is a possible D gene (6 bases). The CDR3 loop spans 14 amino acids. The V end lost 7 bases, the J end lost 1 base, and 13 bases lay between the germline ends. The CDR3 nucleotides are TGTGCCAGCACCGCGACAGGCGTTAACTATGGCTACACCTTC. It codes for CASTATGVNYGYTF.

The gene calls are TRBV5-6 and TRBJ2-4; D could derive from TRBD1 or TRBD2 (5 bases each). The CDR3 covers 14 residues. Trimming took 0 bases from V and 6 from J, leaving 10 bases between them. Germline V gives CDR1 SGHDT, CDR2 YYEEEE. This CDR3 is CASSLVGDPNIQYF. The CDR3 bases are TGTGCCAGCAGCTTGGTGGGGGACCCAAACATTCAGTACTTC.

The V and J genes are TRBV9 and TRBJ2-1, with D uncertain. Germline values: CDR1 SGDLS, CDR2 YYNGEE. CDR3 length equals 16 residues. The V and J ends lost 3 bases and 7 bases respectively, with 20 bases between them. For the CDR3, the DNA is TGTGCCAGCAGCGACCCCGAGACCCCCCCTTGGAATGAGCAGTTCTTC. Its translation is CASSDPETPPWNEQFF.

V and J are TRBV29-1 and TRBJ2-1; D is possibly TRBD1 (5 bases). The end of the DNA aligns better with TRBJ2-7, so the J call may be wrong. This CDR3 has 16 amino acids. Germline V gene lookup returns CDR1 SQVTM and CDR2 ANQGSEA. Here the CDR3 reads CSVEPGAPSSYNEQYF. Written as DNA, the CDR3 is TGCAGCGTTGAACCTGGGGCACCCAGCTCCTACAATGAGCAGTACTTC.

This clonotype was observed a single time. Written as DNA, the CDR3 is TGCAGTGCTAGAGATTTCGCCCACACTGTCGTCTCCTACAATGAGCAGTTCTTC. Protein product: CSARDFAHTVVSYNEQFF. The gene calls are TRBV20-1 and TRBJ2-1; D gene unclear. This CDR3 contains 18 residues. V was trimmed by 0 bases and J by 0 bases, leaving 18 bases between them. Germline CDR1 is DFQATT and CDR2 is SNEGSKA (reference sequence).

This clonotype has a handful of counts. The CDR3 DNA follows: TGTGCCAGCAGTTACCGGAGGGGTTTAACTGAAGCTTTCTTT. Amino acids: CASSYRRGLTEAFF. The chain couples TRBV6-2 or TRBV6-3 to TRBJ1-1; D is possibly TRBD1 (5 bases). V lost 2 bases and J 5 bases, leaving 12 bases between the germline ends. Germline V gene data show CDR1 as MNHEY and CDR2 as SVGEGT. The CDR3 covers 14 residues.

The genes are TRBV12-3 or TRBV12-4 and TRBJ1-1; D uncertain. Trimming stripped 2 bases from V and 0 bases from J, with 10 bases between. The CDR3 has 15 residues. The CDR3 spells CASSLYRLVNTEAFF. In DNA, the CDR3 is TGTGCCAGCAGTTTATATCGGCTAGTGAACACTGAAGCTTTCTTT.

This clonotype was seen many times. The V and J genes are TRBV20-1 and TRBJ2-1; 7 bases align to TRBD1. Trimming cost V 5 bases and J 2 bases; bases outside gene matches: 6. The germline V gene has CDR1 DFQATT and CDR2 SNEGSKA (reference sequence). CDR3 size: 14 residues. The CDR3 sequence: CSAPVQGTYNEQFF. The CDR3 DNA reads as TGCAGTGCTCCCGTACAGGGGACCTACAATGAGCAGTTCTTC.

A few counts support this clonotype. The chain uses TRBV9 and TRBJ2-1; D perhaps matches TRBD1 (5 bases). Germline V lookup: CDR1 SGDLS, CDR2 YYNGEE. The CDR3 spans 14 residues. Trimming took off 4 bases at V and 7 bases at J, with 15 bases between the two ends. DNA for the CDR3: TGTGCCAGCAGCTCCCTCGAAAAGGGGAATGAGCAGTTCTTC. As protein: CASSSLEKGNEQFF.